The clone carrying this T cell receptor beta chain has just one count. The data derive from a study of technical replicates of blood from a handful of donors. The V gene end was trimmed by 0 bases and the J gene end by 7 bases; junction bases not matched to a gene: 8. The CDR3 spans 15 residues. CDR1 and CDR2 from the germline V gene are SGDLS and YYNGEE. TCRdb keeps only in-frame clones here, not all; method: immunoSEQ multiplex PCR. The data hold around 80,000 clones, with approximately 97% observed a single time. This rearrangement joins TRBV9 to TRBJ1-1; TRBD1 matches 8 bases. Sequenced sample: T cells isolated from PBMCs. The TCR was taken from a human donor in good health. Here the CDR3 reads CASSVVQGEANEAFF. Here the CDR3 DNA reads TGTGCCAGCAGCGTAGTACAGGGGGAAGCGAATGAAGCTTTCTTT. Combining the CDR3 with reference TRBV9 and TRBJ1-1 gives the whole variable domain DSGVTQTPKHLITATGQRVTLRCSPRSGDLSVYWYQQSLDQGLQFLIQYYNGEERAKGNILERFSAQQFPDLHSELNLSSLELGDSALYFCASSVVQGEANEAFFGQGTRLTVV.